The 18 T cell receptor beta chains below come from one sample, sequenced in a study of blood T cells in healthy people across ages. The authors ran a second PCR of 7 to 11 cycles using a sample-barcoded 5' primer and a J-beta primer mix. TCRdb reprocessed the 5' RACE reads via MiXCR and lists one record per CDR3 protein. The repertoire consists of around 1.1 million distinct CDR3 sequences, with around two fifths occurring once and the leading ten covering 13%. Sequenced: blood. The receptors here all came from a man aged 18 to 29 in good health.

This clonotype was counted only a few times. The V gene is TRBV5-1, the J gene TRBJ1-2; possible D gene TRBD1, 5 bases. CDR1 SGHRS and CDR2 YFSETQ come from the germline V gene. The CDR3 totals 13 residues. Trimming stripped 4 bases from V and 8 bases from J, with 15 bases between. CDR3: CASSRDSGTGYTF. The CDR3 nucleotides read TGCGCCAGCAGCCGAGATTCAGGGACCGGCTACACCTTC. The full variable domain, its missing parts supplied by reference TRBV5-1 and TRBJ1-2, is KAGVTQTPRYLIKTRGQQVTLSCSPISGHRSVSWYQQTPGQGLQFLFEYFSETQRNKGNFPGRFSGRQFSNSRSEMNVSTLELGDSALYLCASSRDSGTGYTFGSGTRLTVV.

This chain joins TRBV12-3 or TRBV12-4 and TRBJ1-1, with 8 bases that match TRBD1. The CDR3 length is 13 residues. With V trimmed by 8 bases and J by 8 bases, 10 bases remained unmatched. The CDR3: CASHRRGREEAFF. CDR3 nucleotide sequence: TGTGCCAGCCATCGCAGGGGGCGCGAGGAAGCTTTCTTT.

The chain employs TRBV11-2 and TRBJ2-1, with D unresolved. This CDR3 spans 15 amino acids. V was clipped by 0 bases and J by 4 bases, with 10 bases between them. Looked up from germline, CDR1 is SGHAT and CDR2 is FQNNGV. This CDR3 is CASSLDPDRYNEQFF. Here the CDR3 DNA reads TGTGCCAGCAGCTTAGATCCCGACCGATACAATGAGCAGTTCTTC.

This clonotype appeared a few times. The J gene is TRBJ2-7, the V gene TRBV20-1; possibly TRBD2 for D (7 bases). The length of the CDR3 is 16 residues. V lost 0 bases and J lost 7, with 22 bases in between. Germline V gene lookup returns CDR1 DFQATT and CDR2 SNEGSKA (reference sequence). In DNA, the CDR3 is TGCAGTGCTAGAGATCGGGGGGCCCCGTCGGGGGATGAGCAGTACTTC. This codes for CSARDRGAPSGDEQYF.

V gene TRBV20-1 combines with J gene TRBJ2-4; D is undetermined. The DNA matches TRBJ2-7 better at its end, which makes the J call doubtful. Germline CDR1 reads DFQATT; CDR2 reads SNEGSKA (reference sequence). The CDR3 extends over 15 amino acids. For the CDR3, the DNA is TGCAGTGCTAGAGATTCCTTGACCGCTCAGAGCGAGCAGTACTTC. This codes for CSARDSLTAQSEQYF.

The V call is TRBV6-5, the J call TRBJ2-5, with a possible D match to TRBD2 (6 bases). The length of the CDR3 is 13 residues. CDR1 and CDR2 (germline): MNHEY, SVGAGI. The ends were cut back, 2 bases at V and 11 bases at J, with 15 bases in the middle. The CDR3: CASSYEGRGGQYF. The CDR3 DNA sequence: TGTGCCAGCAGTTACGAGGGGCGTGGAGGGCAGTACTTC.

This clonotype was seen at least ten times. The chain uses TRBV29-1 and TRBJ2-1, with 7 bases aligning to TRBD1. Per germline, CDR1 SQVTM and CDR2 ANQGSEA. V was pared by 6 bases and J by 5 bases, with 13 bases of the junction left unmatched. CDR3 length: 15 amino acids. In nucleotides, the CDR3 is TGCAGCGTAAATTACCGGGACAGAGTTCACAATGAGCAGTTCTTC. This sequence encodes CSVNYRDRVHNEQFF.

This chain connects TRBV11-1 to TRBJ2-5, with 7 bases matching TRBD2. TRBJ2-7 matches the DNA end more closely, so the J call is doubtful. Germline V gene data show CDR1 as SGHAT and CDR2 as FQDESV (reference sequence). The CDR3 extends over 13 amino acids. The CDR3 DNA is TGTGCCAGCAGCTTAGCCAGGGAGGGCGAGCAGTACTTC. Translating it yields CASSLAREGEQYF.

The chain recombines TRBV20-1 with TRBJ2-4; 9 bases line up with TRBD1. The V gene end was trimmed by 5 bases and the J gene end by 5 bases; junction bases not matched to a gene: 4. CDR1 is DFQATT, CDR2 SNEGSKA, per germline (reference sequence). The CDR3 spans 13 residues. The CDR3 sequence is CSAPWTGENIQYF. Here the CDR3 DNA reads TGCAGTGCTCCTTGGACAGGGGAAAACATTCAGTACTTC.

The V and J genes are TRBV12-3 or TRBV12-4 and TRBJ1-1, with D unclear. The CDR3 consists of 14 residues. Trimming stripped 3 bases from V and 1 base from J, with 9 bases between. Here the CDR3 reads CASSFEDGNTEAFF. CDR3 coding DNA: TGTGCCAGCAGTTTTGAGGACGGGAACACTGAAGCTTTCTTT.

The J gene is TRBJ2-1, the V gene TRBV20-1; 8 nucleotides match TRBD2. The ends lost 2 bases at V and 7 bases at J; junction bases unmatched: 7. Germline loops: CDR1 DFQATT, CDR2 SNEGSKA (reference sequence). The CDR3 loop spans 14 amino acids. CDR3 region: CSARRGGRGNEQFF. CDR3 DNA sequence: TGCAGTGCTAGACGGGGGGGCCGTGGGAATGAGCAGTTCTTC.

This clonotype showed up just a few times. The genes are TRBV6-5 and TRBJ2-7, with TRBD1 as a possible D gene (7 bases). The length of the CDR3 is 17 residues. Deletions cut 2 bases from V and 3 bases from J, with 20 bases between. CDR1 MNHEY and CDR2 SVGAGI come from the germline V gene. This CDR3 reads CASSYRGTGDSNYEQYF. Written as DNA, the CDR3 is TGTGCCAGCAGTTACCGTGGTACAGGGGACTCCAACTACGAGCAGTACTTC.

The gene calls are TRBV5-1 and TRBJ2-3; D remains unclear. CDR1 and CDR2 (germline): SGHRS, YFSETQ. V lost 0 bases, J lost 6 bases, and 8 bases lay in between. The CDR3 contains 13 residues. CDR3 sequence (DNA): TGCGCCAGCAGCTTGGCCCGACATGATACGCAGTATTTT. This gives the protein CASSLARHDTQYF.

The chain carries TRBV7-2 and TRBJ1-1, with D unresolved. The CDR3 runs 16 residues. Trimming removed 1 base from V and 0 bases from J, with 12 bases in between. CDR1 and CDR2 from the germline V gene are SGHTA and FQGNSA. The CDR3 coding sequence is TGTGCCAGCAGCTTAGGGTCAGGAGCGATGAACACTGAAGCTTTCTTT. As protein: CASSLGSGAMNTEAFF.

This clonotype was found once. The V and J genes are TRBV7-3 and TRBJ1-3; D is possibly TRBD1 (5 bases). Germline V gene lookup returns CDR1 SGHTA and CDR2 FQGTGA. Trimming left V 3 bases short and J 3 bases short, with 18 bases between. The CDR3 is made up of 17 amino acids. The CDR3, as DNA: TGTGCCAGCAGCTTGTATTCGTCGGGGGAAGGTGGAAACACCATATATTTT. The encoded protein is CASSLYSSGEGGNTIYF.

A few counts support this clonotype. The chain links TRBV6-5 to TRBJ2-3; D perhaps matches TRBD2 (5 bases). Between the trimmed V and J ends, which lost 5 bases and 2 bases, there was a span of 11 bases. CDR1 is MNHEY and CDR2 is SVGAGI in the germline V gene. CDR3 length equals 14 residues. The CDR3 spells CASSRGSLTDTQYF. The CDR3 bases are TGTGCCAGCAGTCGGGGATCCCTCACAGATACGCAGTATTTT.

The rearrangement uses TRBV7-9 and TRBJ1-5; perhaps TRBD1 as D (6 bases). The germline V gene has CDR1 SEHNR and CDR2 FQNEAQ (reference sequence). The CDR3 has 14 residues. V gave up 5 bases and J gave up 4 bases, with 12 bases separating them. CDR3 nucleotide sequence: TGTGCCAGCAGCCGAACCCAGGGGAATCAGCCCCAGCATTTT. Translated: CASSRTQGNQPQHF.

The V gene is TRBV3-1, the J gene TRBJ1-3; no firm D call. Germline V lookup: CDR1 LGHDT, CDR2 YNNKEL (reference sequence). V was pared by 0 bases and J by 0 bases, with 12 bases between. The CDR3 sequence is 17 residues long. The CDR3 coding sequence is TGTGCCAGCAGCCAAGAAGCCCCGGGAGTCTCTGGAAACACCATATATTTT. Its protein product is CASSQEAPGVSGNTIYF.